This T cell receptor (beta chain) was identified in a study of PD-1 blockade in mismatch repair-deficient tumors. General study results and limits: Tumor-resident clones, often undetectable pretreatment in blood, expanded then contracted after pembrolizumab.

This CDR3 is built from 14 residues. Germline CDR1 is MNHEY and CDR2 is SMNVEV (reference sequence). The V gene lost 6 bases and the J gene lost 1 base, with 12 bases spanning the gap. Sequencing used immunoSEQ multiplex PCR; TCRdb keeps in-frame clones, though not all of them. The sample carries 120,000 or so clones, approximately 90% recorded once. As for this clone: Antigen unknown.

Material: peripheral blood, obtained 44 weeks after starting pembrolizumab. The V and J genes are TRBV27 and TRBJ1-1, with a tentative D call TRBD1 (6 bases). The source is an adult with mismatch repair-deficient cancer. The CDR3 spells CASSSRGPNTEAFF. The CDR3 DNA follows: TGTGCCAGCAGCTCCAGGGGCCCGAACACTGAAGCTTTCTTT.